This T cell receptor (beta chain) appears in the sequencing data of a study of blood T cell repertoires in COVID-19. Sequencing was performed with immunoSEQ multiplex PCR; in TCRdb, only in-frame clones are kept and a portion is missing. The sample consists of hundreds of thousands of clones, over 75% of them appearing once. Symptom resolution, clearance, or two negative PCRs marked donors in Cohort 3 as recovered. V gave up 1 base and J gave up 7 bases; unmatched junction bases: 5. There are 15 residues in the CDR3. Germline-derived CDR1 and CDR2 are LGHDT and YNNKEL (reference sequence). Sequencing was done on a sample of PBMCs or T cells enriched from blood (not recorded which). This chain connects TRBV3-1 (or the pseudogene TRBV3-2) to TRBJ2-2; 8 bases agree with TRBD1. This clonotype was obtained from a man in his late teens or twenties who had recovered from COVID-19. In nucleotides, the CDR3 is TGTGCCAGCAGCCAAGGGCAGGGGGCAATCGGGGAGCTGTTTTTT. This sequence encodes CASSQGQGAIGELFF.